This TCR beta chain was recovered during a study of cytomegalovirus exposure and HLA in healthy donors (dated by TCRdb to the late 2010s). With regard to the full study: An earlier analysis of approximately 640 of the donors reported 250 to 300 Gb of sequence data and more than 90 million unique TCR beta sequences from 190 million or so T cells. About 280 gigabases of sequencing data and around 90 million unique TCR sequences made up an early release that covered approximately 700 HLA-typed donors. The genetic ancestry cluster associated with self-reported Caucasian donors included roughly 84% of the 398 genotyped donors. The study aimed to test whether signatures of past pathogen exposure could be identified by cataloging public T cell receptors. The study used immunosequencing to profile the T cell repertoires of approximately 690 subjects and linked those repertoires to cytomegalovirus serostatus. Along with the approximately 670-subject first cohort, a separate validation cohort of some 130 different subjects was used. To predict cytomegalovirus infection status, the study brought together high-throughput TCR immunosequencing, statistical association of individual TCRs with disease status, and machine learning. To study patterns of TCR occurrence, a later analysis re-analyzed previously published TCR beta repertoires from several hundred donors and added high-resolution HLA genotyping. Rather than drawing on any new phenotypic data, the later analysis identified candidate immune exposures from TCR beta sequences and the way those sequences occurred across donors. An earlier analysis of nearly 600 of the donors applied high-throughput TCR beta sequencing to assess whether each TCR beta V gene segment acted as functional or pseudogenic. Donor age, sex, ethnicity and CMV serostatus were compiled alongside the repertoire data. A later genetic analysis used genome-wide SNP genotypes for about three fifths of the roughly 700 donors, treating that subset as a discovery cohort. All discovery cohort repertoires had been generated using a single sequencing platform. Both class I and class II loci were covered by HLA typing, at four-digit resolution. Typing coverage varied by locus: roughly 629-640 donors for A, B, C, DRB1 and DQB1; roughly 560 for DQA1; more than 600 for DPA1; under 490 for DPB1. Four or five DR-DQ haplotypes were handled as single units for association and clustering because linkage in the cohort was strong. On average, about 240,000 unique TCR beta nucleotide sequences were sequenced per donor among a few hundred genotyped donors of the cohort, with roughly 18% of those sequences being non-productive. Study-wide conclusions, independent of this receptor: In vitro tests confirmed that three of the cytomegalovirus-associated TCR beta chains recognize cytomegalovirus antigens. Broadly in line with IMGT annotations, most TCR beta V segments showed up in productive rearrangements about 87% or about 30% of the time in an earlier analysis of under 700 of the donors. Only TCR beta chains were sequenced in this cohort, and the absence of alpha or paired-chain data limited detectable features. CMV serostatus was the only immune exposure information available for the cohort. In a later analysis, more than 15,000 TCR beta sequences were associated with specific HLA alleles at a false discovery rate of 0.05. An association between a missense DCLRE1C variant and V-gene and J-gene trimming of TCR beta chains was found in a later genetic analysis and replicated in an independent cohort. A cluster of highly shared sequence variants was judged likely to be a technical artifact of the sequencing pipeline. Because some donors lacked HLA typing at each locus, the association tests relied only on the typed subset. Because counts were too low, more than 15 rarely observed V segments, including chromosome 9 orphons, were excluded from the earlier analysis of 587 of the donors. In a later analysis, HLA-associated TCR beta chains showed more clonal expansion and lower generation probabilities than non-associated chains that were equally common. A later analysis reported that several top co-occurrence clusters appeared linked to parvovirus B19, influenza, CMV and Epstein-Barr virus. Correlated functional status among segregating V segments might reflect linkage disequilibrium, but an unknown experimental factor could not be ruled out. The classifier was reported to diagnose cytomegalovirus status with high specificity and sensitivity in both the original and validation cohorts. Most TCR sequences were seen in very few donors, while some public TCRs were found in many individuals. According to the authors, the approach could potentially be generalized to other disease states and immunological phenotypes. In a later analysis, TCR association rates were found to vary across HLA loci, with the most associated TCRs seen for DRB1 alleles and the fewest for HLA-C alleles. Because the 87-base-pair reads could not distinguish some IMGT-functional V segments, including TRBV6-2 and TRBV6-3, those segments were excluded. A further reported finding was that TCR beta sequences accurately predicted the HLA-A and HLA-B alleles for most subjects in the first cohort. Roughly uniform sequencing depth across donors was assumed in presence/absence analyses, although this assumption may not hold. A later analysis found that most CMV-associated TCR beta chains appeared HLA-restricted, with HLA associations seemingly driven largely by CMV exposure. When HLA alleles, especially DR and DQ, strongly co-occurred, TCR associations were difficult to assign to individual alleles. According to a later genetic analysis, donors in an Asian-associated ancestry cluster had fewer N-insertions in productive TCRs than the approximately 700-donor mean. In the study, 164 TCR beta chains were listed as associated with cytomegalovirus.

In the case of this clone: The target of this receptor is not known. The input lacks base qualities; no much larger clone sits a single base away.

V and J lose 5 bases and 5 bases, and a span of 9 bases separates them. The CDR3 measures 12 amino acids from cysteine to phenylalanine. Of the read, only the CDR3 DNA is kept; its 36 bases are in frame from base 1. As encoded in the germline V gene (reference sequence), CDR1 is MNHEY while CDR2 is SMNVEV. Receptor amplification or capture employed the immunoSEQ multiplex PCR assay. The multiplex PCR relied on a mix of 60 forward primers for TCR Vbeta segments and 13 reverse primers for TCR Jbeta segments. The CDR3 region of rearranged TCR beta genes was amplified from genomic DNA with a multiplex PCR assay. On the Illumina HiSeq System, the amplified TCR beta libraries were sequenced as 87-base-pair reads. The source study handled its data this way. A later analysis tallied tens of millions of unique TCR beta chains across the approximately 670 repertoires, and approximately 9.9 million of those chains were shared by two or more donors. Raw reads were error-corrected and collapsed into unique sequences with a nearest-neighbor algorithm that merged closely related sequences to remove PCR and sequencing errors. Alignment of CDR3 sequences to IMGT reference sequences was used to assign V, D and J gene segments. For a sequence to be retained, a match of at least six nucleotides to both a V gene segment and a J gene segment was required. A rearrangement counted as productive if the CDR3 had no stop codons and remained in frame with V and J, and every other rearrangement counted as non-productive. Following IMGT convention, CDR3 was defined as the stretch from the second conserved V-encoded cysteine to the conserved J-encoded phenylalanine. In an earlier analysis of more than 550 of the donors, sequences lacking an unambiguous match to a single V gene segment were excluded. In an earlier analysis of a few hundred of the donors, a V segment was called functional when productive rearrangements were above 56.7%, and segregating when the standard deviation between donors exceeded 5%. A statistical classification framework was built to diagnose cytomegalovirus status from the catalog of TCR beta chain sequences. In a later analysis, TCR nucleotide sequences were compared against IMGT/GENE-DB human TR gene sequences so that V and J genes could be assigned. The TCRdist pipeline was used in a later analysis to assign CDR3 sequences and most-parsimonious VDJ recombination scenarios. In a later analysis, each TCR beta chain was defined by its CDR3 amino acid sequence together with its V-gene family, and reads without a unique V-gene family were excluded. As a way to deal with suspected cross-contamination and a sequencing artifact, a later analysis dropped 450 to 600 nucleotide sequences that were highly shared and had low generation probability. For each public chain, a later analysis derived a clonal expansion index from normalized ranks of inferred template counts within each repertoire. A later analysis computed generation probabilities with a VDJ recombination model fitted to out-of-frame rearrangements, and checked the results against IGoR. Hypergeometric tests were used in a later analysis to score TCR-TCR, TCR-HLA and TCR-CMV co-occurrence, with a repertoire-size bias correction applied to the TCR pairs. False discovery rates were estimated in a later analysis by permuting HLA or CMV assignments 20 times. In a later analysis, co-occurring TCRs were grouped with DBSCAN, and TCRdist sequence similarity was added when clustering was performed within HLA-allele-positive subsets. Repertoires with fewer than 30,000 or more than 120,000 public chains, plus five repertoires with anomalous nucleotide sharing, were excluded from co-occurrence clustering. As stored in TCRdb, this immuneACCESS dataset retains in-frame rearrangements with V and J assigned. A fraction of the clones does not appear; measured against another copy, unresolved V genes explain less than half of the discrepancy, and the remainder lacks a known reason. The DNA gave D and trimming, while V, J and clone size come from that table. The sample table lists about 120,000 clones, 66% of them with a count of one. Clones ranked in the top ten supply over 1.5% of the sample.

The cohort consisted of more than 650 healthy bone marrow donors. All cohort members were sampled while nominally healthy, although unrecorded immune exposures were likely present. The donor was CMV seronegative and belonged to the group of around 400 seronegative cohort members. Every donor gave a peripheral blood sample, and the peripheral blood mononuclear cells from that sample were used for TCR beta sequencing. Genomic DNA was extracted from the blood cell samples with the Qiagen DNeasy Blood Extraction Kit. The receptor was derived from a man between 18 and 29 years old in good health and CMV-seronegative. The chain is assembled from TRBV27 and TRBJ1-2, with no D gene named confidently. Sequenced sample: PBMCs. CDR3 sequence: CASSEGPYGYTF. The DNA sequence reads TGTGCCAGCAGTGAGGGTCCTTATGGCTACACCTTC.